Presented here are 31 T cell receptor beta chains from one specimen sequenced in a study of blood T cells in healthy people across ages. The use of a sample-barcoded 5' primer and a J-beta primer mix characterized a second PCR of roughly 6 to 11 cycles. Using its own MiXCR run on the 5' RACE reads, TCRdb lists one record per CDR3 protein. The repertoire consists of 600,000 to 850,000 distinct CDR3 sequences, with 20% to 25% occurring once and the leading ten covering 9.4%. These data also formed part of another study, on T cells of mothers and their children.

The sequencing sample was made of blood. The receptors derive from a boy younger than 18 in good health.

The chain recombines TRBV28 with TRBJ2-5, with TRBD1 as a possible D gene (6 bases). With the DNA end fitting TRBJ2-7 better, the J assignment may be wrong. Germline V lookup: CDR1 MDHEN, CDR2 SYDVKM. This CDR3 comprises 15 residues. The CDR3 DNA reads as TGTGCCAGCAGTGCCTCAGGGGCCCATCGAGGCGAGCAGTACTTC. This gives the protein CASSASGAHRGEQYF.

The chain links TRBV7-6 to TRBJ1-1; perhaps TRBD1 as D (5 bases). The V and J ends lost 4 bases and 10 bases respectively, with 16 bases between them. From germline, CDR1 is SGHVS and CDR2 FNYEAQ. The CDR3 has 13 residues. The CDR3 coding sequence is TGTGCCAGCAGCTCCGCTCGGGGCCTGCGAGCTTTCTTT. It encodes CASSSARGLRAFF.

This clonotype was detected only a few times. This chain joins TRBV7-2 and TRBJ2-3; possible D gene TRBD2, 7 bases. Trimming shortened V by 8 bases and J by 4 bases, and 16 bases separated the two germline ends. Per germline, CDR1 SGHTA and CDR2 FQGNSA. This CDR3 region has 14 residues. CDR3 amino acids: CASELGGGADTQYF. The CDR3 DNA is TGTGCCAGCGAATTAGGGGGGGGCGCAGATACGCAGTATTTT.

The gene calls are TRBV19 and TRBJ2-3; TRBD2 matches 10 bases. CDR1 and CDR2 (germline): LNHDA, SQIVND (reference sequence). With V trimmed by 5 bases and J by 2 bases, 4 bases remained unmatched. CDR3 length: 15 amino acids. CDR3 sequence (DNA): TGTGCCAGTAGTGAAACTAGCGGGGACACAGATACGCAGTATTTT. Its protein product is CASSETSGDTDTQYF.

This sequence joins TRBV12-3 or TRBV12-4 and TRBJ2-3, with 11 bases aligning to TRBD2. The CDR3 runs 16 residues. V was pared by 4 bases and J by 6 bases, with 9 bases of the junction left unmatched. The CDR3 DNA is TGTGCCAGCAGTTCCGAACTAGCGGGGGCGCGGGATACGCAGTATTTT. This codes for CASSSELAGARDTQYF.

The chain combines TRBV12-3 or TRBV12-4 with TRBJ1-1, with D unclear. The CDR3 has 14 amino acids. V was clipped by 3 bases and J by 1 base, with 9 bases between them. CDR3: CASSFFGGNTEAFF. Here the CDR3 DNA reads TGTGCCAGCAGTTTCTTCGGCGGGAACACTGAAGCTTTCTTT.

The V and J genes are TRBV29-1 and TRBJ1-3; no clear D. This CDR3 comprises 14 residues. V was trimmed by 3 bases and J by 0 bases, leaving 9 bases between them. From germline, CDR1 is SQVTM and CDR2 ANQGSEA. CDR3 sequence: CSVERQLSGNTIYF. DNA for the CDR3: TGCAGCGTTGAGAGGCAGCTCTCTGGAAACACCATATATTTT.

This clonotype showed up just a few times. CDR3 coding DNA: TGCAGTGCCGAGTTGGATGAAAAACTGTTTTTT. Translated: CSAELDEKLFF. The rearrangement uses TRBV20-1 and TRBJ1-4; D remains unclear. Germline V gene sequence: CDR1 DFQATT, CDR2 SNEGSKA (reference sequence). V gave up 6 bases and J gave up 6 bases, with 8 bases separating them. CDR3 length: 11 amino acids.

This clonotype was detected a few times. The chain recombines TRBV7-2 with TRBJ2-1; TRBD2 aligns across 9 bases. After removal of 5 bases from V and 5 bases from J, the junction contained 7 bases not matched to a gene. This CDR3 has 15 amino acids. Germline lookup yields CDR1 SGHTA and CDR2 FQGNSA. The CDR3 loop is CASSRIAGANNEQFF. The CDR3 DNA follows: TGTGCCAGCAGCCGAATAGCGGGAGCTAACAATGAGCAGTTCTTC.

This clonotype showed up just a few times. This sequence joins TRBV4-3 and TRBJ2-5; a possible D gene is TRBD2 (6 bases). This CDR3 is 17 amino acids long. Germline V gene data show CDR1 as LGHNA and CDR2 as YSLEER. Trimming stripped 0 bases from V and 5 bases from J, with 19 bases between. The CDR3 coding sequence is TGCGCCAGCAGCCAAGATGGTCACGGGGGTGTAGGCGAGACCCAGTACTTC. Protein product: CASSQDGHGGVGETQYF.

This clonotype showed up just a few times. The chain is built from TRBV29-1 and TRBJ1-4, with D unclear. The ends were cut back, 8 bases at V and 6 bases at J, with 10 bases in the middle. Germline V gene data show CDR1 as SQVTM and CDR2 as ANQGSEA. CDR3 size: 11 residues. The CDR3: CSYYRDEKLFF. CDR3 DNA: TGCAGCTATTATAGGGATGAAAAACTGTTTTTT.

The genes are TRBV9 and TRBJ1-5; D possibly corresponds to TRBD1 (5 bases). Trimming shortened V by 2 bases and J by 4 bases, and 13 bases separated the two germline ends. The CDR3 runs 15 residues. CDR1 is SGDLS and CDR2 is YYNGEE in the germline V gene. CDR3 nucleotides: TGTGCCAGCAGCGTCTGGGGGGGACCTAATCAGCCCCAGCATTTT. Its translation: CASSVWGGPNQPQHF. Using reference TRBV9 and TRBJ1-5 for the parts outside the CDR3, the full variable domain is DSGVTQTPKHLITATGQRVTLRCSPRSGDLSVYWYQQSLDQGLQFLIQYYNGEERAKGNILERFSAQQFPDLHSELNLSSLELGDSALYFCASSVWGGPNQPQHFGDGTRLSIL.

The chain uses TRBV7-2 and TRBJ1-5; a possible D gene is TRBD1 (6 bases). The germline gives CDR1 SGHTA, CDR2 FQGNSA. The CDR3 has 16 amino acids. V was clipped by 5 bases and J by 1 base, with 15 bases between them. The CDR3 loop is CASSPDTGLSNQPQHF. The CDR3 bases are TGTGCCAGCAGCCCCGATACAGGGTTGAGCAATCAGCCCCAGCATTTT.

This chain uses TRBV29-1 with TRBJ2-1; 8 positions agree with TRBD1. Germline CDR1 is SQVTM and CDR2 is ANQGSEA. With V trimmed by 5 bases and J by 0 bases, 3 bases remained unmatched. CDR3 length equals 14 residues. The CDR3 sequence is CSVIQGDSYNEQFF. In DNA, the CDR3 is TGCAGCGTTATACAGGGGGACTCCTACAATGAGCAGTTCTTC.

This clonotype was observed a handful of times. The chain has TRBV9 and TRBJ1-1; 7 bases align to TRBD1. Per the germline V gene, CDR1 is SGDLS and CDR2 is YYNGEE. Trimming took 4 bases from V and 1 from J; bases not matched to a gene: 7. CDR3 length: 15 residues. As DNA, the CDR3 is TGTGCCAGCAGCCCGTGGACAGGAGGGAACACTGAAGCTTTCTTT. This gives the protein CASSPWTGGNTEAFF.

The chain combines TRBV10-3 with TRBJ2-1; 8 bases are a match to TRBD2. This CDR3 is 13 amino acids long. V gave up 11 bases and J gave up 8 bases; unmatched junction bases: 11. Germline V gives CDR1 ENHRY, CDR2 SYGVKD. The CDR3: CALRGGARDEQFF. Here the CDR3 DNA reads TGTGCCCTTCGGGGGGGGGCGCGAGATGAGCAGTTCTTC.

The chain uses TRBV12-3 or TRBV12-4 and TRBJ1-4; TRBD1 agrees at 7 bases. The length of the CDR3 is 14 residues. Germline trimming cut 8 bases from V and 0 bases from J; bases unmatched to any gene: 3. The CDR3 DNA reads as TGTGCCAGCGGGGGACAGTCAACTAATGAAAAACTGTTTTTT. Translated: CASGGQSTNEKLFF.

The rearrangement joins TRBV6-2 or TRBV6-3 to TRBJ2-5; D possibly corresponds to TRBD1 (6 bases). The closer fit of TRBJ2-7 to the DNA end suggests the J call may be wrong. The CDR3 runs 14 residues. Germline CDR1 is MNHEY and CDR2 is SVGEGT. CDR3 coding DNA: TGTGCCAGCAGTCTACAGGGCCCCTTGAGCGAGCAGTACTTC. Amino acid sequence: CASSLQGPLSEQYF.

This clonotype was seen more than once but under ten times. The chain joins TRBV10-2 to TRBJ1-5, with D uncertain. Trimming took off 7 bases at V and 3 bases at J, with 10 bases between the two ends. CDR1 and CDR2 from the germline V gene are WSHSY and SAAADI. This CDR3 has 13 amino acids. The CDR3 DNA sequence: TGCGCCAGCAATATGGATTACAATCAGCCCCAGCATTTT. Its protein is CASNMDYNQPQHF.

This clonotype has just one count. The genes are TRBV12-3 or TRBV12-4 and TRBJ1-1; 11 positions match TRBD1. V dropped 8 bases and J dropped 10; count of bases not matched to a gene: 6. The CDR3 has 12 residues. CDR3 region: CASLEDRGRAFF. The DNA for the CDR3 is TGTGCCAGCCTGGAGGACAGGGGGCGAGCTTTCTTT.

V and J are TRBV5-5 and TRBJ2-5; 10 bases map to TRBD2. V was clipped by 0 bases and J by 5 bases; unmatched bases: 7. Germline CDR1 reads SGHKS; CDR2 reads YYEKEE (reference sequence). The CDR3 has 16 residues. The CDR3 region is CASSLAASGGVETQYF. In DNA, the CDR3 is TGTGCCAGCAGCTTGGCAGCTAGCGGGGGTGTGGAGACCCAGTACTTC.

A few counts support this clonotype. The rearrangement uses TRBV10-3 and TRBJ1-1, with a possible D match to TRBD1 (6 bases). CDR3 size: 14 residues. The V and J ends lost 0 bases and 9 bases respectively, with 14 bases between them. Germline CDR1 is ENHRY and CDR2 is SYGVKD. The DNA for the CDR3 is TGTGCCATCAGTGAGTCGGGGGCAGGAGCACAAGCTTTCTTT. It yields the protein CAISESGAGAQAFF.

V and J are TRBV19 and TRBJ2-5; TRBD1 might be the D (6 bases). Germline assignment: CDR1 LNHDA and CDR2 SQIVND (reference sequence). The CDR3 length is 13 residues. V was shortened by 8 bases and J by 5 bases, with 15 bases between the two germline ends. The CDR3 sequence is CASADSLGETQYF. CDR3 nucleotides: TGTGCCAGTGCGGACAGTCTGGGGGAGACCCAGTACTTC.

The V gene is TRBV7-9, the J gene TRBJ2-7, with D possibly TRBD2 on 6 matching bases. The CDR3 runs to 19 residues. Germline CDR1 reads SEHNR; CDR2 reads FQNEAQ (reference sequence). Between the trimmed V and J ends, which lost 4 bases and 3 bases, there was a span of 28 bases. The CDR3 region has the DNA TGTGCCAGCAGCTGGGGTGGGGAGAAATCCCGCGGGACGATCTACGAGCAGTACTTC. The encoded protein is CASSWGGEKSRGTIYEQYF.

The chain employs TRBV29-1 and TRBJ2-1; 8 bases map to TRBD1. Germline trimming cut 1 base from V and 6 bases from J; bases unmatched to any gene: 5. CDR1 SQVTM and CDR2 ANQGSEA come from the germline V gene. The CDR3 length is 14 residues. CDR3 loop: CSVEGRGLVNEQFF. CDR3 DNA sequence: TGCAGCGTTGAAGGCAGGGGGCTTGTCAATGAGCAGTTCTTC.

The sample holds a few counts of this clonotype. The chain carries TRBV3-1 and TRBJ2-7; tentative D call: TRBD2 (6 bases). Germline CDR1 is LGHDT and CDR2 is YNNKEL (reference sequence). V lost 1 base and J lost 3, with 13 bases in between. The length of the CDR3 is 15 residues. CDR3 in DNA: TGTGCCAGCAGCCAAGGGGGCGGGACCCACTACGAGCAGTACTTC. Translating gives CASSQGGGTHYEQYF.

The V and J genes are TRBV14 and TRBJ2-3; D uncertain. This CDR3 region has 15 residues. Trimming took 1 base from V and 4 from J, leaving 12 bases between them. Germline-derived CDR1 and CDR2 are SGHDN and FVKESK. The CDR3 DNA reads TGTGCCAGCAGCCAAGGGCTACGTGTGGCAGATACGCAGTATTTT. Protein: CASSQGLRVADTQYF. The entire variable domain, with the rest obtained from reference TRBV14 and TRBJ2-3, is as follows: EAGVTQFPSHSVIEKGQTVTLRCDPISGHDNLYWYRRVMGKEIKFLLHFVKESKQDESGMPNNRFLAERTGGTYSTLKVQPAELEDSGVYFCASSQGLRVADTQYFGPGTRLTVL.

The V and J genes are TRBV28 and TRBJ1-5; tentative D call: TRBD1 (6 bases). The CDR3 runs 15 residues. The V gene's germline CDR1 is MDHEN and CDR2 SYDVKM. The germline V and J ends were trimmed by 5 bases and 3 bases, with 14 bases remaining between them. The CDR3 nucleotides are TGTGCCAGCAGTCCACAGGGAGGTCCCAATCAGCCCCAGCATTTT. Residues: CASSPQGGPNQPQHF.

CDR3 protein: CASSFQWWAEAFF. Here the CDR3 DNA reads TGTGCCAGCAGTTTCCAGTGGTGGGCTGAAGCTTTCTTT. The V gene is TRBV27, the J gene TRBJ1-1; D is unclear. Germline assignment: CDR1 MNHEY and CDR2 SMNVEV (reference sequence). The V and J ends lost 3 bases and 6 bases respectively, with 11 bases between them. The CDR3 contains 13 residues.

This clonotype was seen only a few times. J is TRBJ2-7 and V is TRBV20-1; 8 nucleotides agree with TRBD2. CDR1 and CDR2 from the germline V gene are DFQATT and SNEGSKA (reference sequence). The trim removed 5 bases at V and 6 bases at J, leaving 3 bases unmatched. This CDR3 region has 11 residues. CDR3 nucleotide sequence: TGCAGTGCTTTCGGACTAGCCGAGCAGTACTTC. The encoded protein is CSAFGLAEQYF.

The CDR3 loop is CASRLDPGILPDTQYF. The DNA of the CDR3 is TGTGCCAGCAGACTAGACCCAGGGATTTTGCCAGATACGCAGTATTTT. The gene calls are TRBV12-3 or TRBV12-4 and TRBJ2-3; D possibly uses TRBD1 or TRBD2 (5 bases each). This CDR3 has 16 residues. Deletions cut 6 bases from V and 4 bases from J, with 20 bases between.